This TCR beta chain appears in the sequencing data of a study of early T cells in non-severe SARS-CoV-2 infection. Study as a whole: Whole-blood bulk RNA, unsorted, was sequenced, and chains were unpaired.

TCRdb re-derived calls from the 5' RACE reads in MiXCR, one entry per CDR3 protein. The table has approximately 74,000 distinct CDR3 sequences, 11% to 15% seen once; the top ten hold 10% to 11%. This clonotype was detected many times. From germline, CDR1 is SNHLY and CDR2 FYNNEI. This CDR3 comprises 15 residues. V dropped 3 bases and J dropped 7 bases, with 13 bases sitting between them. Sequencing was done on a sample of whole blood. This TCR was recovered from an adult who was a healthcare worker with PCR-confirmed SARS-CoV-2 infection or an uninfected control (not recorded which). This chain links TRBV2 with TRBJ1-6; D might be TRBD1 (5 bases). CDR3 coding DNA: TGTGCCAGCAGTGAGGGACGGTCCACGAATTCACCCCTCCACTTT. The encoded protein is CASSEGRSTNSPLHF.